What follows are 18 T cell receptor beta chains derived from one specimen sequenced in a study of T-cell memory formation after mild COVID-19. TCRdb re-called the 5' RACE reads through MiXCR, storing one row per CDR3 protein. The sample lists roughly 370,000 distinct CDR3 sequences, 16% occurring once. Sequencing was performed on PBMCs or a T cell subset sorted from them (not recorded which). These receptors were obtained from a man aged 18 to 30 who had mild COVID-19 (a few samples of this study predate the infection). Cell type and time point are not known.

V and J are TRBV9 and TRBJ1-1, with TRBD1 as a possible D gene (6 bases). This CDR3 has 14 residues. V lost 7 bases and J lost 4, with 17 bases in between. CDR1 and CDR2 from the germline V gene are SGDLS and YYNGEE. The CDR3 DNA sequence: TGTGCCAGCCAAGACCCGGGGGCCGGCACTGAAGCTTTCTTT. It specifies CASQDPGAGTEAFF.

The chain joins TRBV5-1 to TRBJ1-1; D is uncertain. In germline, CDR1 is SGHRS, CDR2 YFSETQ. Trimming removed 5 bases from V and 0 bases from J, with 5 bases in between. The CDR3 loop spans 12 amino acids. The CDR3 loop is CASSKVNTEAFF. The CDR3 DNA is TGCGCCAGCAGTAAAGTGAACACTGAAGCTTTCTTT.

The genes are TRBV7-9 and TRBJ1-6; D ambiguous. The V gene lost 5 bases and the J gene lost 14 bases, with 13 bases spanning the gap. This CDR3 is built from 12 residues. Germline V gene data show CDR1 as SEHNR and CDR2 as FQNEAQ (reference sequence). CDR3: CASSPTLAALHF. CDR3 coding DNA: TGTGCCAGCAGCCCCACTTTGGCAGCCCTCCACTTT.

This clonotype showed up just a few times. The chain is built from TRBV12-3 or TRBV12-4 and TRBJ2-5, with 11 bases aligning to TRBD2. The CDR3 is made up of 15 amino acids. The V gene end was trimmed by 5 bases and the J gene end by 0 bases; junction bases not matched to a gene: 2. This CDR3 reads CASSPGLADQETQYF. DNA for the CDR3: TGTGCCAGCAGTCCGGGACTAGCGGACCAAGAGACCCAGTACTTC.

The chain links TRBV6-2 or TRBV6-3 to TRBJ1-1; tentatively, D is TRBD1 (5 bases). CDR1 MNHEY and CDR2 SVGEGT come from the germline V gene. The CDR3 is 16 residues long. The V gene lost 6 bases and the J gene lost 4 bases, with 21 bases spanning the gap. CDR3 in amino acids: CASSHGTVIRGTEAFF. CDR3 DNA sequence: TGTGCCAGCAGCCACGGGACGGTTATTCGGGGCACTGAAGCTTTCTTT.

This chain links TRBV5-1 with TRBJ2-1; the match to TRBD2 covers 7 bases. Trimming removed 3 bases from V and 7 bases from J; junction bases left unmatched: 13. This CDR3 region has 16 residues. Germline assignment: CDR1 SGHRS and CDR2 YFSETQ. The CDR3 DNA follows: TGCGCCAGCAGCTCGGGAGGACTGATCAATCTTAATGAGCAGTTCTTC. Translating it yields CASSSGGLINLNEQFF.

The rearrangement uses TRBV30 and TRBJ2-7; D ambiguous. Germline assignment: CDR1 GTSNPN and CDR2 SVGIG (reference sequence). The CDR3 is 11 amino acids. V was shortened by 0 bases and J by 5 bases, with 5 bases between the two germline ends. This CDR3 reads CAWSVSHEQYF. The CDR3 region has the DNA TGTGCCTGGAGTGTAAGCCACGAGCAGTACTTC.

The sample holds a few counts of this clonotype. The chain couples TRBV4-3 to TRBJ1-2; D possibly corresponds to TRBD1 (5 bases). Germline values: CDR1 LGHNA, CDR2 YSLEER. Trimming took off 4 bases at V and 8 bases at J, with 23 bases between the two ends. The CDR3 loop spans 16 amino acids. As DNA, the CDR3 is TGCGCCAGCAGCCCCGACCGTCGGGGCAGCCGCGGGGGCTACACCTTC. Translating it yields CASSPDRRGSRGGYTF.

This clonotype has just a few counts. This rearrangement joins TRBV6-6 to TRBJ2-3, with D hard to call. The CDR3 totals 15 residues. Germline V gives CDR1 MNHNY, CDR2 SVGAGI (reference sequence). Trimming shortened V by 0 bases and J by 2 bases, and 9 bases separated the two germline ends. The CDR3 here is CASSYSTAATDTQYF. The CDR3 bases are TGTGCCAGCAGTTACTCGACGGCAGCCACAGATACGCAGTATTTT.

The table lists this clonotype with a count of one. This chain connects TRBV28 to TRBJ2-7, with D possibly being TRBD1 (6 bases). CDR3 length: 12 residues. Germline values: CDR1 MDHEN, CDR2 SYDVKM. The V end lost 10 bases, the J end lost 3 bases, and 13 bases lay between the germline ends. As DNA, the CDR3 is TGTGCCACCCAGGACAGCGGCTACGAGCAGTACGTC. Translating it yields CATQDSGYEQYV.

The J gene is TRBJ1-1, the V gene TRBV4-1; D not certain. Germline loops: CDR1 MGHRA, CDR2 YSYEKL. Trimming shortened V by 4 bases and J by 1 base, and 10 bases separated the two germline ends. The CDR3 is 14 residues long. CDR3 sequence (DNA): TGCGCCAGCAGCCCGAAGGGAGGGAACACTGAAGCTTTCTTT. As protein: CASSPKGGNTEAFF.

This clonotype was seen a handful of times. This chain's CDR3 is CASHRGSTEAFF. Written as DNA, the CDR3 is TGTGCCAGTCACAGGGGCAGCACTGAAGCTTTCTTT. The gene calls are TRBV6-1 and TRBJ1-1, with 7 bases lining up with TRBD1. Germline values: CDR1 MNHNS, CDR2 SASEGT. V was clipped by 9 bases and J by 4 bases; unmatched bases: 5. CDR3 length: 12 residues.

This clonotype has only a few counts. The chain employs TRBV27 and TRBJ1-1; a possible D gene is TRBD1 (5 bases). Between the trimmed V and J ends, which lost 4 bases and 1 base, there was a span of 7 bases. The V gene's germline CDR1 is MNHEY and CDR2 SMNVEV (reference sequence). CDR3 length: 13 amino acids. The CDR3 protein is CASSWGPNTEAFF. CDR3 in DNA: TGTGCCAGCAGTTGGGGACCGAACACTGAAGCTTTCTTT.

V gene TRBV5-1 combines with J gene TRBJ1-1; no clear D. The CDR3 runs 12 residues. Between the trimmed V and J ends, which lost 6 bases and 3 bases, there was a span of 9 bases. Germline values: CDR1 SGHRS, CDR2 YFSETQ. CDR3 protein: CASMSGDTEAFF. Written as DNA, the CDR3 is TGCGCCAGCATGAGTGGGGACACTGAAGCTTTCTTT.

This clonotype has more than one count but fewer than ten. The chain has TRBV5-4 and TRBJ1-1; D is undetermined. V shed 4 bases and J shed 3 bases, with 16 bases lying between them. This CDR3 region has 15 residues. The germline V gene encodes CDR1 SGHNT and CDR2 YYREEE (reference sequence). The CDR3 protein is CASSPPQGIYTEAFF. The CDR3 nucleotides are TGTGCCAGCAGCCCCCCCCAAGGAATCTACACTGAAGCTTTCTTT.

The rearrangement links TRBV6-6 to TRBJ2-7; D could derive from TRBD1 or TRBD2 (5 bases each). The germline V gene encodes CDR1 MNHNY and CDR2 SVGAGI (reference sequence). The CDR3 extends over 13 amino acids. V lost 6 bases and J 2 bases, leaving 11 bases between the germline ends. The CDR3 bases are TGTGCCAGCAGCGGGACGTCGACCTACGAGCAGTACGTC. Translating it yields CASSGTSTYEQYV.

This clonotype was counted only a few times. The V and J genes are TRBV19 and TRBJ2-1, with 9 bases lining up with TRBD1. Germline trimming cut 9 bases from V and 2 bases from J; bases unmatched to any gene: 2. The germline gives CDR1 LNHDA, CDR2 SQIVND (reference sequence). This CDR3 has 13 amino acids. CDR3 sequence: CASGTGPYNEQFF. In DNA form, the CDR3 reads TGTGCCAGCGGGACAGGGCCCTACAATGAGCAGTTCTTC.

This clonotype was observed a handful of times. J is TRBJ1-6 and V is TRBV3-1; weak D call: TRBD1 (6 bases). CDR1 is LGHDT and CDR2 is YNNKEL in the germline V gene (reference sequence). Trimming pared 1 base from V and 16 bases from J, leaving 20 bases between. The length of the CDR3 is 15 residues. Here the CDR3 reads CASSQVVRSLGQLHF. The CDR3 coding sequence is TGTGCCAGCAGCCAAGTAGTAAGGAGTTTGGGACAACTCCACTTT.